This TCR beta chain was sequenced for a study of early stage breast cancer tumors. Overall study context: ER+/PR+/HER2- status applied to about 70% of the 16 invasive breast tumors. Under 10 ER+/PR+/HER2- tumors were invasive ductal; four were invasive lobular. Each sample averaged around 9.4-fold read coverage.

V shed 1 base, J shed 2 bases, and the junction held 7 bases outside the gene matches. The CDR3 consists of 17 residues. CDR1 and CDR2 from the germline V gene are LGHNA and YNFKEQ. Assay: immunoSEQ multiplex PCR; the TCRdb copy retains only in-frame clones and omits some. The table includes almost 55,000 clones, about nine tenths detected once. The chain uses TRBV4-2 and TRBJ2-2; 7 bases are a match to TRBD1. The sequence came from a person aged 65 to 79 with breast cancer. Source material: blood. Here the CDR3 reads CASSQVGSGGNTGELFF. CDR3 bases: TGTGCCAGCAGCCAAGTGGGGTCAGGGGGTAACACCGGGGAGCTGTTTTTT.